This TCR beta chain was identified in a study of shared clonotypes between healthy human individuals. Study-wide results and limits: Sorted-subset sequencing was shown by rarefaction to be incomplete despite large depth.

CD45RO-negative cells were positively selected for CCR7, leaving out terminally differentiated effector memory CD45RA+ cells. Only Caucasian adults living in Nashville, Tennessee made up the donor group. The assay was immunoSEQ multiplex PCR, and TCRdb's table has in-frame clones only and misses some. This sample has about 2,100,000 clones, with 90% to 95% found just once. With 6 bases removed from V and 2 bases from J, the gap between germline ends came to 8 bases. Per the germline V gene, CDR1 is SNHLY and CDR2 is FYNNEI. This CDR3 has 12 amino acids. A note on this clone: No antigen is known for it. The sample holds other DNA sequences that translate to the same CDR3.

The sample taken for sequencing was naive CD8+ T cells from PBMCs. This receptor was taken from a young man in good health. Some clones in this sample may be carry-over from other donors' samples. This chain joins TRBV2 and TRBJ2-7; D gene unclear. CDR3 loop: CASSGRAYEQYF. The DNA for the CDR3 is TGTGCCAGCAGCGGTAGGGCCTACGAGCAGTACTTC.